This TCR beta chain came from a study of somatic mutations in cytotoxic T cells in rheumatoid arthritis. The repertoire was sequenced with immunoSEQ multiplex PCR; TCRdb's copy has only in-frame clones and lacks some. Of about 20,000 clones in the sample, 70% to 85% were seen once. There are a few counts of this clone. Its antigen is as yet unknown. Researchers isolated CD4+ and CD8+ cells by positive magnetic bead selection and then checked their purity by flow cytometry. The CDR3 runs 14 residues. Germline assignment: CDR1 SGHTA and CDR2 FQGNSA. Deletions cut 4 bases from V and 5 bases from J, with 15 bases between. Findings and caveats of the study: Comparison of CD8+ T-cell clonality between rheumatoid arthritis patients and age-matched healthy controls yielded no significant difference. The slight TRBV07 underrepresentation in rheumatoid arthritis patients was not adjusted for multiple comparisons.

The sequence came from a man in his 60s in good health. V and J are TRBV7-2 and TRBJ2-7, with TRBD2 as a possible D gene (6 bases). Sequencing was done on a sample of CD8+ T cells sorted from blood. CDR3 bases: TGTGCCAGCAGCTCTGCCGGGAGCCCCCACGAGCAGTACTTC. The encoded protein is CASSSAGSPHEQYF. The variable domain in full, completed from reference TRBV7-2 and TRBJ2-7, reads GAGVSQSPSNKVTEKGKDVELRCDPISGHTALYWYRQSLGQGLEFLIYFQGNSAPDKSGLPSDRFSAERTGGSVSTLTIQRTQQEDSAVYLCASSSAGSPHEQYFGPGTRLTVT.